Listed below are T cell receptor beta chains from one sample, sequenced in a study of tumor-infiltrating lymphocytes in localized non-small cell lung cancer. Data came from immunoSEQ multiplex PCR; TCRdb stores just in-frame clones and leaves some out. The top ten clones hold around 10% of a sample with 13,000 or so clones, 68% of them seen once. The material sequenced was uninvolved lung tissue not adjacent to the tumor. These receptors were taken from a human donor with non-small cell lung cancer. Both conserved end residues are part of each CDR3. The order of the fields is J gene, D gene, clone size, V gene, CDR3 protein, CDR3 DNA. A D gene is named only where the DNA matches it firmly. Size values are once, few and many counts, or a class for expanded clones, and some rows have none.

J: TRBJ2-1
D: TRBD2
size: NA
V: TRBV6-5
CDR3: CASSSLAGLRDNEQFF
DNA: TGTGCCAGCAGTTCCTTAGCGGGTCTCAGGGACAATGAGCAGTTCTTC

J: TRBJ2-1
D: NA
size: NA
V: TRBV7-9
CDR3: CASSLRGELLGEQFF
DNA: TGTGCCAGCAGCTTAAGGGGGGAACTATTAGGTGAGCAGTTCTTC

J: TRBJ1-5
D: NA
size: NA
V: TRBV19
CDR3: CASSIGLIGAGPGTYSNQPQHF
DNA: TGTGCCAGTAGTATAGGTCTTATCGGCGCAGGGCCAGGAACCTATAGCAATCAGCCCCAGCATTTT

J: TRBJ1-1
D: NA
size: NA
V: TRBV4-2
CDR3: CASSQVGDQNTEAFF
DNA: TGTGCCAGCAGCCAAGTAGGGGATCAAAACACTGAAGCTTTCTTT

J: TRBJ2-2
D: TRBD1
size: NA
V: TRBV29-1
CDR3: CSAPQGWDGELFF
DNA: TGCAGCGCCCCACAGGGGTGGGACGGGGAGCTGTTTTTT

J: TRBJ2-3
D: NA
size: NA
V: TRBV25-1
CDR3: CASTEGTDTQYF
DNA: TGTGCCAGCACCGAGGGTACAGATACGCAGTATTTT

J: TRBJ1-4
D: NA
size: NA
V: TRBV23-1
CDR3: CASSQFWAGPFGLNEKLFF
DNA: TGCGCCAGCAGTCAATTTTGGGCCGGACCTTTCGGGCTTAATGAAAAACTGTTTTTT

J: TRBJ1-4
D: NA
size: NA
V: TRBV4-3
CDR3: CASSQDFRAGLATNEKLFF
DNA: TGCGCCAGCAGCCAAGATTTCAGGGCAGGGCTTGCAACTAATGAAAAACTGTTTTTT

J: TRBJ2-2
D: NA
size: NA
V: TRBV7-8
CDR3: CASSITGTTIYTGELFF
DNA: TGTGCCAGCAGCATCACCGGGACAACCATTTACACCGGGGAGCTGTTTTTT

J: TRBJ1-2
D: NA
size: NA
V: TRBV28
CDR3: CASRYGGGRGGGYTF
DNA: TGTGCCAGCAGATATGGCGGGGGTAGAGGAGGTGGCTACACCTTC

J: TRBJ1-4
D: NA
size: NA
V: TRBV15
CDR3: CATSRPGVLLAKLFF
DNA: TGTGCCACCAGCAGACCGGGGGTCCTGCTTGCAAAACTGTTTTTT

J: TRBJ2-5
D: NA
size: NA
V: TRBV30
CDR3: CASNSDQETQYF
DNA: TGTGCCTCGAATTCGGACCAAGAGACCCAGTACTTC

J: TRBJ2-7
D: NA
size: NA
V: TRBV11-2
CDR3: CASNSRAGRVMYEQYF
DNA: TGTGCCAGCAACTCCAGGGCGGGGCGAGTTATGTACGAGCAGTACTTC

J: TRBJ2-2
D: NA
size: NA
V: TRBV27
CDR3: CARGTGELFF
DNA: TGTGCCAGGGGTACCGGGGAGCTGTTTTTT

J: TRBJ1-2
D: NA
size: NA
V: TRBV27
CDR3: CASSLSTRDRVADGYTF
DNA: TGTGCCAGCAGTTTATCAACCCGAGACCGGGTGGCGGATGGCTACACCTTC

J: TRBJ1-6
D: NA
size: NA
V: TRBV7-2
CDR3: CASSLAVERGNSPLHF
DNA: TGTGCCAGCAGCTTAGCCGTAGAAAGGGGTAATTCACCCCTCCACTTT

J: TRBJ2-5
D: NA
size: NA
V: TRBV5-1
CDR3: CASSLAPTGPGETQYF
DNA: TGCGCCAGCAGCTTGGCCCCCACAGGGCCAGGGGAGACCCAGTACTTC

J: TRBJ2-5
D: TRBD2
size: NA
V: TRBV7-2
CDR3: CASKGQREVQETQYF
DNA: TGTGCCAGCAAGGGCCAGCGGGAGGTCCAAGAGACCCAGTACTTC

J: TRBJ2-5
D: NA
size: NA
V: TRBV5-1
CDR3: CASSWSQKETQYF
DNA: TGCGCCAGCAGCTGGTCCCAAAAAGAGACCCAGTACTTC

J: TRBJ1-4
D: NA
size: NA
V: TRBV29-1
CDR3: CSARSGNEKLFF
DNA: TGCAGCGCCCGAAGCGGGAATGAAAAACTGTTTTTT

J: TRBJ2-5
D: NA
size: NA
V: TRBV28
CDR3: CASSLGGAGLAQYF
DNA: TGTGCCAGCAGTTTGGGAGGAGCCGGGTTAGCCCAGTACTTC

J: TRBJ2-1
D: NA
size: NA
V: TRBV28
CDR3: CASSLNYNEQFF
DNA: TGTGCCAGCAGTTTGAACTACAATGAGCAGTTCTTC

J: TRBJ1-2
D: TRBD1
size: NA
V: TRBV11-2
CDR3: CASSSTRDRGLYGYTF
DNA: TGTGCCAGCAGCTCCACCCGGGACAGGGGGCTCTATGGCTACACCTTC

J: TRBJ2-5
D: NA
size: NA
V: TRBV28
CDR3: CASTPGSGRVETQYF
DNA: TGTGCCAGCACCCCCGGTTCGGGCCGGGTGGAGACCCAGTACTTC

J: TRBJ2-4
D: TRBD1
size: NA
V: TRBV9
CDR3: CASRTGELAKNIQYF
DNA: TGTGCCAGCAGAACAGGGGAACTAGCCAAAAACATTCAGTACTTC

J: TRBJ2-1
D: NA
size: NA
V: TRBV19
CDR3: CASNSGSSYNEQFF
DNA: TGTGCCAGTAACTCGGGGAGCTCCTACAATGAGCAGTTCTTC

J: TRBJ1-3
D: NA
size: NA
V: TRBV30
CDR3: CAWKRPGNTIYF
DNA: TGTGCCTGGAAAAGGCCAGGAAACACCATATATTTT

J: TRBJ1-1
D: TRBD1
size: few
V: TRBV4-1
CDR3: CASSPKRQGTPEAFF
DNA: TGCGCCAGCAGCCCGAAACGACAGGGAACACCTGAAGCTTTCTTT

J: TRBJ1-1
D: NA
size: medium-sized
V: TRBV5-4
CDR3: CASSLDSAEAFF
DNA: TGTGCCAGCAGCTTGGATTCGGCTGAAGCTTTCTTT

J: TRBJ2-3
D: TRBD2
size: NA
V: TRBV27
CDR3: CASSPGTSQVDTQYF
DNA: TGTGCCAGCAGTCCCGGGACTAGCCAGGTAGATACGCAGTATTTT

J: TRBJ2-2
D: TRBD1
size: NA
V: TRBV5-4
CDR3: CASSFAGGDTGELFF
DNA: TGTGCCAGCAGCTTTGCAGGGGGAGACACCGGGGAGCTGTTTTTT

J: TRBJ2-1
D: NA
size: NA
V: TRBV6-6
CDR3: CASSYSSGGQAWQFF
DNA: TGTGCCAGCAGTTACTCGTCGGGGGGCCAAGCCTGGCAGTTCTTC

J: TRBJ2-5
D: NA
size: NA
V: TRBV2
CDR3: CASSVLNQETQYF
DNA: TGTGCCAGCAGTGTGTTAAACCAAGAGACCCAGTACTTC

J: TRBJ2-7
D: NA
size: few
V: TRBV13
CDR3: CASSVRGLVSEQYF
DNA: TGTGCCAGCAGCGTCAGGGGTTTAGTAAGCGAGCAGTACTTC

J: TRBJ2-7
D: NA
size: few
V: TRBV21-1
CDR3: CASSNVPDSTFRSSYEQYF
DNA: TGTGCCAGCAGCAACGTCCCTGACTCAACCTTCCGAAGCTCCTACGAGCAGTACTTC

J: TRBJ2-7
D: TRBD1
size: medium-sized
V: TRBV5-1
CDR3: CASSLESGQGRSYEQYF
DNA: TGCGCCAGCAGCTTGGAGTCCGGACAGGGTCGCTCCTACGAGCAGTACTTC

J: TRBJ2-6
D: NA
size: NA
V: TRBV4-2
CDR3: CASSQPDGTGANVLTF
DNA: TGTGCCAGCAGCCAACCCGACGGGACTGGGGCCAACGTCCTGACTTTC

J: TRBJ1-4
D: NA
size: NA
V: TRBV5-6
CDR3: CASSFKQTNEKLFF
DNA: TGTGCCAGCAGCTTTAAGCAAACTAATGAAAAACTGTTTTTT

J: TRBJ1-1
D: NA
size: NA
V: TRBV7-7
CDR3: CASSAVTGNTEAFF
DNA: TGTGCCAGCAGCGCCGTGACAGGGAACACTGAAGCTTTCTTT

J: TRBJ1-3
D: NA
size: few
V: TRBV19
CDR3: CASLGNTIYF
DNA: TGTGCCAGCCTTGGAAACACCATATATTTT

J: TRBJ2-5
D: NA
size: few
V: TRBV28
CDR3: CASSLKYQETQYF
DNA: TGTGCCAGCAGTCTAAAGTACCAAGAGACCCAGTACTTC

J: TRBJ1-2
D: NA
size: NA
V: TRBV11-3
CDR3: CASSLNGLSGYTF
DNA: TGTGCCAGCAGCTTAAACGGTTTGTCTGGCTACACCTTC

J: TRBJ1-5
D: TRBD1
size: few
V: TRBV6-6
CDR3: CASSSGGGNQPQHF
DNA: TGTGCCAGCAGTTCAGGGGGTGGCAATCAGCCCCAGCATTTT

J: TRBJ2-3
D: TRBD2
size: NA
V: TRBV29-1
CDR3: CSVAGTSGKGGTDTQYF
DNA: TGCAGCGTCGCCGGGACTAGCGGGAAGGGGGGCACAGATACGCAGTATTTT

J: TRBJ2-5
D: NA
size: NA
V: TRBV4-1
CDR3: CASSHPGGTETQYF
DNA: TGCGCCAGCAGCCACCCGGGGGGCACGGAGACCCAGTACTTC

J: TRBJ1-1
D: TRBD1
size: NA
V: TRBV7-9
CDR3: CASSSGQVVGAEAFF
DNA: TGTGCCAGCAGCTCCGGACAGGTGGTGGGAGCTGAAGCTTTCTTT

J: TRBJ1-2
D: NA
size: NA
V: TRBV6-5
CDR3: CASGTGYGYTF
DNA: TGTGCCAGCGGGACGGGCTATGGCTACACCTTC

J: TRBJ1-6
D: TRBD1
size: NA
V: TRBV5-6
CDR3: CASSFGTGGNSPLHF
DNA: TGTGCCAGCAGCTTTGGGACAGGGGGTAATTCACCCCTCCACTTT

J: TRBJ2-7
D: NA
size: NA
V: TRBV28
CDR3: CALGKGMREQYF
DNA: TGTGCCTTGGGGAAAGGGATGAGAGAGCAGTACTTC

J: TRBJ1-2
D: TRBD1
size: few
V: TRBV19
CDR3: CASSMVTGDGYGYTF
DNA: TGTGCCAGTAGTATGGTTACAGGGGACGGCTATGGCTACACCTTC

J: TRBJ2-7
D: NA
size: few
V: TRBV5-1
CDR3: CASSSGIPYEQYF
DNA: TGCGCCAGCAGCTCCGGGATTCCCTACGAGCAGTACTTC

J: TRBJ2-3
D: NA
size: NA
V: TRBV21-1
CDR3: CASSKEQGRAWGSTDTQYF
DNA: TGTGCCAGCAGCAAAGAACAGGGCAGGGCCTGGGGGTCCACAGATACGCAGTATTTT

J: TRBJ2-5
D: NA
size: NA
V: TRBV6-1
CDR3: CASSRQETQYF
DNA: TGTGCCAGCAGTCGTCAAGAGACCCAGTACTTC

J: TRBJ2-5
D: NA
size: NA
V: TRBV29-1
CDR3: CSAGTAGETQYF
DNA: TGCAGCGCTGGGACTGCGGGGGAGACCCAGTACTTC

J: TRBJ2-7
D: NA
size: NA
V: TRBV5-4
CDR3: CASSLASGAGVNYEQYF
DNA: TGTGCCAGCAGCTTGGCCTCAGGGGCCGGTGTGAACTACGAGCAGTACTTC